This TCR beta chain was sequenced during a study of cytomegalovirus exposure and HLA in healthy donors (TCRdb year 2017). Turning to the overall study: An earlier analysis of 587 of the donors reported 250 to 350 Gb of sequence data and 95 million to 130 million unique TCR beta sequences obtained from some 170 million T cells. Along with the approximately 650-subject first cohort, a separate validation cohort of about 110 different subjects was used. The genetic ancestry cluster associated with self-reported Caucasian donors included 81% of the 300 to 400 genotyped donors. An early release that covered some 630 HLA-typed donors contained approximately 300 gigabases of sequencing data and tens of millions of unique TCR sequences. In a later genetic analysis, genome-wide SNP genotypes for about three fifths of the 666 donors were used, and that subset was treated as a discovery cohort. Donor age, sex, ethnicity and CMV serostatus were collected together with the repertoire data. Rather than using new phenotypic data, the later analysis identified candidate immune exposures from TCR beta sequences and from how often those sequences occurred across donors. Class I and class II HLA loci were covered by the typing at four-digit resolution. The T cell repertoires of under 750 subjects were profiled by immunosequencing and related to cytomegalovirus serostatus. The study aimed to test whether cataloging public T cell receptors could reveal signatures of past pathogen exposure. Every repertoire in the discovery cohort had been generated on one and the same sequencing platform. An earlier analysis of 500 to 750 of the donors applied high-throughput TCR beta sequencing to assess whether each TCR beta V gene segment acted as functional or pseudogenic. Among about 400 genotyped donors of the cohort, an average of around 240,000 unique TCR beta nucleotide sequences was sequenced per donor, of which about 18% were non-productive. To predict cytomegalovirus infection status, the study brought together high-throughput TCR immunosequencing, statistical association of individual TCRs with disease status, and machine learning. About five DR-DQ haplotypes were treated as single units for association and clustering because of strong linkage in the cohort. A later analysis re-analyzed previously published TCR beta repertoires from about 600 donors and added high-resolution HLA genotyping to study TCR occurrence patterns. Typing coverage varied by locus: roughly 629-630 donors for A, B, C, DRB1 and DQB1; roughly 560 for DQA1; more than 600 for DPA1; 400 to 480 for DPB1. Summary of the overall study and its limitations: Strong co-occurrence of HLA alleles, especially DR and DQ, made assigning TCR associations to individual alleles difficult. The authors suggested that the approach could potentially be generalized to other disease states and immunological phenotypes. HLA typing was unavailable for some donors at each locus, so association tests used only the typed subset. Because counts were too low, some 17 rarely observed V segments, including chromosome 9 orphons, were excluded from the earlier analysis of 587 of the donors. In a later analysis, TCR association rates were found to vary across HLA loci, with the most associated TCRs seen for DRB1 alleles and the fewest for HLA-C alleles. A later genetic analysis reported fewer N-insertions in productive TCRs among donors in an Asian-associated ancestry cluster than the approximately 700-donor mean. In the study, 150 to 200 TCR beta chains were listed as associated with cytomegalovirus. V-gene and J-gene trimming of TCR beta chains was associated with a missense DCLRE1C variant in a later genetic analysis, and the association was replicated in an independent cohort. Presence/absence analyses assumed roughly uniform sequencing depth across donors, an assumption that may not hold. A cluster of highly shared sequence variants was judged likely to be a technical artifact of the sequencing pipeline. Broadly in line with IMGT annotations, most TCR beta V segments showed up in productive rearrangements about 87% or about 30% of the time in an earlier analysis of under 700 of the donors. Most TCR sequences were seen in very few donors, while some public TCRs were found in many individuals. In a later analysis, several top co-occurrence clusters were reported to appear linked to parvovirus B19, influenza, CMV and Epstein-Barr virus. The only immune exposure information available for the cohort was CMV serostatus. At a false discovery rate of 0.05, a later analysis linked some 18,000 TCR beta sequences to specific HLA alleles. Cytomegalovirus status was reported to be diagnosed by the classifier with high specificity and sensitivity in both the original and validation cohorts. A further reported finding was that TCR beta sequences accurately predicted the HLA-A and HLA-B alleles for most subjects in the first cohort. In vitro tests confirmed that a few of the cytomegalovirus-associated TCR beta chains recognize cytomegalovirus antigens. The 87-base-pair reads could not distinguish some IMGT-functional V segments, including TRBV6-2 and TRBV6-3, so those segments were excluded. The cohort was sequenced for TCR beta chains only, and without alpha or paired-chain data the features that could be detected were limited. Correlated functional status among segregating V segments might reflect linkage disequilibrium, but an unknown experimental factor could not be ruled out. According to a later analysis, most CMV-associated TCR beta chains appeared to be HLA-restricted, and the HLA associations seemed to be driven largely by CMV exposure. A later analysis found that HLA-associated TCR beta chains were more clonally expanded and had lower generation probabilities than equally common non-associated chains.

To prepare the library, the immunoSEQ multiplex PCR assay was applied. The multiplex PCR relied on a mix of 60 forward primers for TCR Vbeta segments and 13 reverse primers for TCR Jbeta segments. Amplification of the CDR3 region of rearranged TCR beta genes was performed with a multiplex PCR assay on genomic DNA. Amplified TCR beta libraries were sequenced as 87-base-pair reads on the Illumina HiSeq System. In the original analysis: In a later analysis, tens of millions of unique TCR beta chains were counted across the roughly 670 repertoires, and around 11 million of these chains were shared by at least two donors. A nearest-neighbor algorithm error-corrected the raw reads and collapsed the reads into unique sequences, merging closely related sequences to remove PCR and sequencing errors. V, D and J gene segments were assigned by aligning CDR3 sequences to IMGT reference sequences. Each retained sequence needed at least a six-nucleotide match to both a V gene segment and a J gene segment. Rearrangements were classified as productive when the CDR3 lacked stop codons and remained in frame with V and J, and all other rearrangements were classified as non-productive. CDR3 was defined according to IMGT convention as the region running from the second conserved V-encoded cysteine to the conserved J-encoded phenylalanine. The earlier analysis of roughly 590 of the donors excluded sequences that lacked an unambiguous match to a single V gene segment. In an earlier analysis of 450 to 750 of the donors, a V segment was called functional when productive rearrangements were above 56.7%, and segregating when the standard deviation between donors exceeded 5%. A statistical classification framework was built to diagnose cytomegalovirus status from the catalog of TCR beta chain sequences. V and J gene assignment, in a later analysis, came from comparing TCR nucleotide sequences with IMGT/GENE-DB human TR gene sequences. Using the TCRdist pipeline, a later analysis assigned CDR3 sequences along with most-parsimonious VDJ recombination scenarios. In a later analysis, every TCR beta chain was defined by the combination of its CDR3 amino acid sequence and its V-gene family, and reads without a unique V-gene family were dropped. To address suspected cross-contamination and a sequencing artifact, a later analysis removed around 600 highly shared, low-generation-probability nucleotide sequences. A later analysis calculated a clonal expansion index for each public chain from normalized within-repertoire ranks of inferred template counts. A later analysis computed generation probabilities with a VDJ recombination model fitted to out-of-frame rearrangements, and checked the results against IGoR. In a later analysis, TCR-TCR, TCR-HLA and TCR-CMV co-occurrence was scored with hypergeometric tests, and a repertoire-size bias correction was applied to TCR pairs. A later analysis estimated false discovery rates by permuting HLA or CMV assignments 20 times. In a later analysis, co-occurring TCRs were grouped with DBSCAN, and TCRdist sequence similarity was added when clustering was performed within HLA-allele-positive subsets. Repertoires with fewer than 30,000 or more than 120,000 public chains, plus five repertoires with anomalous nucleotide sharing, were excluded from co-occurrence clustering. TCRdb obtained this table from immuneACCESS and retained in-frame rearrangements with V and J assigned. These tables miss some clones; where compared with another copy, unresolved V genes account for less than half of the shortfall, and the remainder is unexplained. From that table come the V and J calls and clone size; the DNA was used to work out D and trimming. The sample contains about 130,000 clones, over 70% of them found a single time. Of the sample, approximately 2.1% falls within the top ten clones.

The germline ends are 18 bases apart after V is trimmed by 6 bases and J by 4 bases. There are 15 amino acids in the CDR3, from cysteine to phenylalanine inclusive. Left in the record is the CDR3 DNA by itself, 45 bases read in frame from the first base. The germline V gene supplies CDR1 MRHNA and CDR2 SNTAGT. The cohort consisted of more than 650 healthy bone marrow donors. Cohort members were all nominally healthy when sampled, although unrecorded immune exposures were likely present. The donor was CMV seronegative and was included in the group of under 450 seronegative cohort members. A peripheral blood sample was collected from each donor, and TCR beta sequencing was performed on peripheral blood mononuclear cells. The Qiagen DNeasy Blood Extraction Kit was used to extract genomic DNA from the blood cell samples. Note on this clone: No antigen is known for it. No base-level quality is on record; no much larger clone is a single base apart.

The sequenced sample was PBMCs. This clonotype was sampled from a man aged 25 to 40 in good health and CMV-seronegative. The chain is encoded by TRBV6-4 joined to TRBJ1-1; matching of 5 bases hints at TRBD1 as the D gene. Here the CDR3 is given as CASRAPFSGGTEAFF. In nucleotide form, the sequence is TGTGCCAGCAGAGCACCCTTCTCGGGGGGCACTGAAGCTTTCTTT.